This T cell receptor beta chain was sequenced in a study of blood T cell repertoires in COVID-19 (dated by TCRdb to about 2020). For the wider study: Collaborator samples came from the United States, Italy and Spain and covered acute and convalescent phases of COVID-19. Where HLA class I and class II types were available, the types were taken from metadata supplied by the sample provider, not from assay-based typing. The repertoires were made available in a free public database intended to serve as a resource for research on the immune response to SARS-CoV-2. The dataset comprised deeply sampled blood TCRbeta repertoires from subjects exposed to, actively infected with, or recovered from COVID-19. The prospective study material was composed of cDNA or gDNA derived from T cells, B-cell-depleted T cells, or PBMCs. Samples came from the ongoing ImmuneRACE study (first 160 participants) plus 1,254 subjects from 6 global collaborators. A de-identified subject ID, COVID-19 status, age in years and sex were almost always included in the sample metadata. Study-wide findings and limitations: The amount of clinical and demographic metadata varied by source and participant and was provided uncurated.

Per the germline V gene, ENHRY is the CDR1 and SYGVKD is the CDR2. V lost 3 bases and J lost 1 base; the stretch between them is 9 bases long. From cysteine to phenylalanine, the CDR3 is 14 amino acids long. CDR3 DNA is the only sequence kept; it has 42 bases, read in frame from the first base. With respect to this clone: Its antigen is still unknown. No clone much larger than this one lies a single base away; base qualities are absent.

The collaborating institutions used their own protocols to collect whole blood in K2EDTA tubes. For TCRbeta analysis, collaborator samples were shipped as frozen whole blood, as isolated PBMCs, or as DNA extracted from either sample type. The immunoSEQ Assay, a bias-controlled multiplex PCR, was used to amplify TCRbeta CDR3 regions from genomic DNA. The paper's processing steps were these. Nucleated cell counts per sample were estimated from amplification of reference gene primers within the assay. To quantify the absolute abundance of each unique TCRbeta CDR3 rearrangement, sequence reads were collapsed and filtered. For each sample, productive Simpson clonality was calculated as the square root of Simpson's diversity index over productive rearrangements. TCRdb re-hosts the immuneACCESS table, in-frame sequences only. Its copies lack some clones; in the studies checked, an unresolved V gene accounts for under half of them, and the cause for the rest is not known. V, J and clone size were drawn from that table, and D and trimming were deduced from the DNA. This sample is represented by roughly 250,000 clones; 75% to 90% of them were singletons. 3% to 4% of the sample is taken by the ten largest.

This TCR was sampled from a middle-aged woman with acute or convalescent COVID-19. The chain uses TRBV10-3 and TRBJ1-1, with no reliable assignment of the D segment. What was sequenced was peripheral blood. In nucleotide form, the sequence is TGTGCCATCAGTGAAAGTGGCGGGAACACTGAAGCTTTCTTT. Its protein is CAISESGGNTEAFF.